This TCR beta chain was sequenced during a study of a mutant IDH1 vaccine in newly diagnosed glioma. Overall study context: Following radiotherapy alone, or alongside temozolomide cycles, vaccination was started after an interval of 4-6 weeks. There were approximately 60% males and about 38% females among treated patients, whose mean age was about 44 years. Receipt of radiotherapy, temozolomide, or both preceded the study, and most received both. Study-wide results and limits: In 80% to 95% of patients, immune responses induced by the vaccine occurred.

Here immunoSEQ multiplex PCR was the method, and the copy in TCRdb shows in-frame clones only, minus some. Among roughly 74,000 clones listed, approximately 85% were seen once. Trimming pared 3 bases from V and 8 bases from J, leaving 14 bases between. The CDR3 loop spans 14 amino acids. The germline CDR1 and CDR2 sequences are ENHRY and SYGVKD. The time point denotes: week 23, last vaccination. Mutant IDH1 20-mer peptide, at 300 ug, made up each vaccine dose, with topical imiquimod. With regard to this clone: Its target is not known.

The sequenced sample was PBMCs, obtained from a glioma patient whose treatment included an IDH1 peptide vaccine. The rearrangement uses TRBV10-3 and TRBJ2-1; D is undetermined. This receptor was identified in a man aged 25 to 40 with glioma. Some clones in this sample may be carry-over from other donors' samples. CDR3 sequence: CAISEIETQYEQFF. As DNA, the CDR3 is TGTGCCATCAGTGAAATCGAAACCCAGTATGAGCAGTTCTTC.